Described below is a single T cell receptor beta chain sequence and its context. Antigen: not known. As to time point: baseline, week 1 (first vaccination visit). Treatment indicated: pre-vaccination baseline after standard-of-care therapy. Only in-frame clones appear in the TCRdb table, and some are missing; sequencing was by immunoSEQ multiplex PCR. Counted here are 85,000 to 100,000 clones, 70% to 90% occurring once; the ten biggest clones make up roughly 0.58%. These data originate in a study of a mutant IDH1 vaccine in newly diagnosed glioma. About the study: Treated patients showed a male proportion of about 62%, a female proportion of about 38%, and a mean age of approximately 40 years. Those enrolled had earlier been treated with radiotherapy, temozolomide, or both, mostly both. General observations from the study: Any relationship between pseudoprogression and changes in top peripheral T cell clonotypes seemed absent.

Looked up from germline, CDR1 is MGHRA and CDR2 is YSYEKL. J gave up 8 bases and V 1 base, and 8 bases lay outside the gene matches. This CDR3 comprises 15 residues. The clonotype was recovered from a woman between 45 and 65 years old with glioma. The chain links TRBV4-1 to TRBJ2-1; 7 bases align to TRBD2. The specimen was PBMCs, collected from a glioma patient treated with radiotherapy, temozolomide or both. The CDR3: CASSQAGLTRDEQFF. DNA for the CDR3: TGCGCCAGCAGCCAAGCGGGACTAACACGGGATGAGCAGTTCTTC.